This T cell receptor beta chain appears in the sequencing data of a study of blood T cell repertoires in COVID-19. Clones were read by immunoSEQ multiplex PCR, and TCRdb kept only the in-frame ones, dropping some. The table has 290,000 or so clones, around 86% seen once. The germline V gene encodes CDR1 SGHNT and CDR2 YYREEE (reference sequence). V trimming: 2 bases; J trimming: 6 bases; junction bases outside the gene matches: 15. The CDR3 spans 17 residues. Sequencing input: peripheral blood. The receptor was isolated from a man aged 65 to 79 with acute or convalescent COVID-19. The J gene is TRBJ2-7, the V gene TRBV5-4; 9 bases are a match to TRBD1. CDR3 sequence: CASSFPMGDRAVSEQYF. In nucleotides, the CDR3 is TGTGCCAGCAGCTTCCCAATGGGGGACAGGGCGGTTTCCGAGCAGTACTTC.